The 3 T cell receptor beta chains in this list originate from one sample, sequenced in a study of CD8+ T cells in alopecia areata. The treatment denotes: oral pan-JAK inhibitor, 5-10 mg twice daily. The authors extracted RNA and reverse transcribed it into cDNA as the sequencing template. Profiled with immunoSEQ multiplex PCR; TCRdb holds only in-frame clones, not every one. This table has approximately 180,000 clones, roughly 60% appearing once. This material consisted of CD4+ T cells sorted from blood, taken at week 24, from a patient treated with tofacitinib. All receptors derive from a human donor with alopecia areata.

This clone was observed a few times. V usage is TRBV30 and J usage is TRBJ1-6; D might be TRBD1 (5 bases). The V end lost 2 bases, the J end lost 7 bases, and 18 bases lay between the germline ends. This CDR3 is 16 amino acids long. Germline CDR1 reads GTSNPN; CDR2 reads SVGIG (reference sequence). The CDR3 nucleotides are TGTGCCTGGAGTTTGCGGACATACCCGAAGAATTCACCCCTCCACTTT. Its protein is CAWSLRTYPKNSPLHF.

V is TRBV15 and J is TRBJ2-7; tentative D call: TRBD2 (5 bases). The CDR3 totals 13 residues. Trimming cost V 8 bases and J 7 bases, with 18 bases left between them. The germline CDR1 and CDR2 sequences are LNHNV and YYDKDF (reference sequence). The CDR3, as DNA: TGTGCCACCGGAGTTCAGGCGGCGGGTGAGCAGTACTTC. This encodes CATGVQAAGEQYF.

The gene calls are TRBV4-3 and TRBJ2-1, with D perhaps TRBD2 (6 bases). Per the germline V gene, CDR1 is LGHNA and CDR2 is YSLEER. The CDR3 runs 15 residues. Deletions cut 1 base from V and 2 bases from J, with 9 bases between. The CDR3, as DNA: TGCGCCAGCAGCCAAGGGCGGGGAACCTACAATGAGCAGTTCTTC. The encoded protein is CASSQGRGTYNEQFF.